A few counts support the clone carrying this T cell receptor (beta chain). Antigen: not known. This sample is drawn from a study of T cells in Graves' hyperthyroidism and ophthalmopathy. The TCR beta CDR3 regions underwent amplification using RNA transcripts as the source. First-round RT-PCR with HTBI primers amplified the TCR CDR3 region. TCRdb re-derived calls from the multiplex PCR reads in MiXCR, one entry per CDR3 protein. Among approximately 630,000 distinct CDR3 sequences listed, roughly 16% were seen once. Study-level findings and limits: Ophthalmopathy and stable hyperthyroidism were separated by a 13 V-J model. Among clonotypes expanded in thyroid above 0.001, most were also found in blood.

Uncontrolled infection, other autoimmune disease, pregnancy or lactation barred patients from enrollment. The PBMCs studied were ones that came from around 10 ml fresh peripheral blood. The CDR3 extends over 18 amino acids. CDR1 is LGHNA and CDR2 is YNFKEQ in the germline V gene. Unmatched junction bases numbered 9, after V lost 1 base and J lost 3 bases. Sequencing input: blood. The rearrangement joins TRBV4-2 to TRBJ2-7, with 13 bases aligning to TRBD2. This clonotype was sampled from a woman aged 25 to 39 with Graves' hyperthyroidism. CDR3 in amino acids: CASSQGAGLAGAGYEQYF. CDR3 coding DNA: TGTGCCAGCAGCCAAGGGGCAGGACTAGCGGGAGCTGGCTACGAGCAGTACTTC.